This entry lists 20 T cell receptor beta chains sequenced from one sample in a study of human T cells and chemical hapten exposure. From the RACE reads, TCRdb called clonotypes with MiXCR, one entry per CDR3 protein. The repertoire includes 110,000 or so distinct CDR3 sequences, 30% to 35% of them detected once, and around 2.5% sits in the top ten. Indicated time point: patch test 3, about 24 weeks after DPC sensitization. Treatment specified: therapeutic diphenylcyclopropenone sensitization with weekly scalp DPC. Sample: whole blood, taken in connection with sensitization to the hapten diphenylcyclopropenone (DPC). The receptors were sampled from a man aged 35-49 years with alopecia areata. Some clones in this sample may be carry-over from other donors' samples.

The chain links TRBV28 to TRBJ2-4; D remains ambiguous. The CDR3 spans 18 residues. The V end was cut by 2 bases, the J end by 0 bases, with 17 bases between. Germline CDR1 MDHEN, CDR2 SYDVKM. CDR3: CASSLGQHITLAKNIQYF. In DNA, the CDR3 is TGTGCCAGCAGTTTAGGGCAACACATAACTCTAGCCAAAAACATTCAGTACTTC.

The V and J genes are TRBV28 and TRBJ1-1, with a possible D match to TRBD1 (5 bases). Germline values: CDR1 MDHEN, CDR2 SYDVKM. CDR3 length: 13 residues. V lost 8 bases and J 0 bases, leaving 10 bases between the germline ends. CDR3 in DNA: TGTGCCAGCTTAGGGACGGTGAACACTGAAGCTTTCTTT. Amino acid sequence: CASLGTVNTEAFF. Using reference TRBV28 and TRBJ1-1 for the parts outside the CDR3, the full variable domain is DVKVTQSSRYLVKRTGEKVFLECVQDMDHENMFWYRQDPGLGLRLIYFSYDVKMKEKGDIPEGYSVSREKKERFSLILESASTNQTSMYLCASLGTVNTEAFFGQGTRLTVV.

The V and J genes are TRBV19 and TRBJ2-5, with D tentatively TRBD2 (5 bases). V shed 3 bases and J shed 1 base, with 6 bases lying between them. CDR1 and CDR2 (germline): LNHDA, SQIVND (reference sequence). This CDR3 contains 13 residues. The DNA for the CDR3 is TGTGCCAGTAGTATGGGGAGCCAAGAGACCCAGTACTTC. Protein product: CASSMGSQETQYF.

There are a few counts of this clonotype. Sequence at one end of the junction differs from germline and may be a read error. The rearrangement uses TRBV6-1 and TRBJ1-3; D not resolved. The CDR3 has 13 residues. Germline CDR1 and CDR2: MNHNS and SASEGT. The CDR3 DNA sequence: TGTGCCAGCAGTGGCCGATCTGGAAACACCACATATTTT. Encoded protein: CASSGRSGNTTYF.

J is TRBJ1-1 and V is TRBV29-1, with D unclear. Germline CDR1 is SQVTM and CDR2 is ANQGSEA. CDR3 length: 15 amino acids. V was shortened by 6 bases and J by 4 bases, with 21 bases between the two germline ends. The CDR3 protein is CSVVPGPTWSTEAFF. The CDR3 DNA follows: TGCAGCGTGGTCCCCGGGCCCACATGGAGCACTGAAGCTTTCTTT.

The chain is built from TRBV7-8 and TRBJ2-1; D gene uncertain. CDR1 SGHVS and CDR2 FQNEAQ come from the germline V gene. The length of the CDR3 is 13 residues. With 1 base removed from V and 6 bases from J, the gap between germline ends came to 7 bases. DNA for the CDR3: TGTGCCAGCAGCTTAGGAACTGGCAATGAGCAGTTCTTC. Encoded protein: CASSLGTGNEQFF.

This clonotype has ten or more counts. The gene calls are TRBV5-1 and TRBJ2-1, with D uncertain. The germline V gene has CDR1 SGHRS and CDR2 YFSETQ. V dropped 4 bases and J dropped 5 bases, with 7 bases sitting between them. The CDR3 is 12 residues long. The CDR3 nucleotides read TGCGCCAGCAGCCCAAGTCACAATGAGCAGTTCTTC. This sequence encodes CASSPSHNEQFF.

The rearrangement uses TRBV5-1 and TRBJ2-1, with TRBD2 as a possible D gene (6 bases). Germline CDR1 reads SGHRS; CDR2 reads YFSETQ. The CDR3 consists of 17 residues. Trimming pared 0 bases from V and 2 bases from J, leaving 15 bases between. CDR3: CASSLAVGSGTYNEQFF. In nucleotides, the CDR3 is TGCGCCAGCAGCTTGGCCGTCGGGAGCGGCACCTACAATGAGCAGTTCTTC.

This chain links TRBV29-1 with TRBJ1-3, with D hard to call. This CDR3 has 13 residues. Deletions cut 0 bases from V and 2 bases from J, with 5 bases between. CDR1 is SQVTM and CDR2 is ANQGSEA in the germline V gene. CDR3 loop: CSVEDTAGNTIYF. As DNA, the CDR3 is TGCAGCGTTGAAGACACAGCTGGAAACACCATATATTTT.

This clonotype was counted only a few times. The chain couples TRBV7-9 to TRBJ2-3; 8 nucleotides align to TRBD2. J lost 0 bases, V lost 7 bases, and 9 bases had no gene match. The CDR3 consists of 16 residues. Germline CDR1 is SEHNR and CDR2 is FQNEAQ (reference sequence). The CDR3 loop is CASTPGASGSTDTQYF. The CDR3 region has the DNA TGTGCCAGCACTCCAGGGGCTAGCGGGAGCACAGATACGCAGTATTTT.

This clonotype was detected only a few times. V usage is TRBV6-6 and J usage is TRBJ2-3; tentative D call: TRBD1 (6 bases). The CDR3 spans 14 residues. V was pared by 7 bases and J by 1 base, with 12 bases between. Per the germline V gene, CDR1 is MNHNY and CDR2 is SVGAGI (reference sequence). In DNA form, the CDR3 reads TGTGCCAGCATCACTAGGACAGGCACAGATACGCAGTATTTT. This codes for CASITRTGTDTQYF.

This chain joins TRBV3-1 and TRBJ2-5, with D unclear. The V end lost 5 bases, the J end lost 4 bases, and 11 bases lay between the germline ends. This CDR3 has 13 residues. Germline CDR1 is LGHDT and CDR2 is YNNKEL (reference sequence). The CDR3 protein is CASSLIAGETQYF. The CDR3 DNA reads as TGTGCCAGCAGCTTGATCGCAGGAGAGACCCAGTACTTC.

The rearrangement links TRBV6-2 or TRBV6-3 to TRBJ2-1; 10 nucleotides match TRBD2. V shed 5 bases and J 7 bases; nucleotides not matched to a gene: 11. Germline V gene lookup returns CDR1 MNHEY and CDR2 SVGEGT. The CDR3 totals 16 residues. Here the CDR3 reads CASSKLAGVGSNEQFF. DNA of the CDR3: TGTGCCAGCAGTAAGCTAGCGGGAGTGGGTTCGAATGAGCAGTTCTTC.

The chain recombines TRBV7-9 with TRBJ2-2; a possible D gene is TRBD1 (5 bases). Per germline, CDR1 SEHNR and CDR2 FQNEAQ (reference sequence). The CDR3 runs to 15 residues. Deletions cut 5 bases from V and 1 base from J, with 11 bases between. The DNA of the CDR3 is TGTGCCAGCAGCGTAGGGGCGTTGAACACCGGGGAGCTGTTTTTT. Amino acid sequence: CASSVGALNTGELFF.

The chain is built from TRBV12-5 and TRBJ2-7; D is undetermined. CDR3 length equals 11 residues. V lost 6 bases, J lost 7 bases, and 10 bases lay in between. Germline V gives CDR1 LGHNT, CDR2 FRNRAP. Written as DNA, the CDR3 is TGTGCTAGTGGCTCCGGACGGGAGCAGTACTTC. Amino acids: CASGSGREQYF.

The V and J genes are TRBV6-2 or TRBV6-3 and TRBJ2-2; 12 bases map to TRBD2. Germline values: CDR1 MNHEY, CDR2 SVGEGT. The CDR3 runs to 16 residues. The J segment lost 1 base and the V segment lost 6 bases, leaving 3 bases of the junction unmatched. CDR3 sequence: CASRLAGGMNTGELFF. The CDR3 bases are TGTGCCAGCAGGCTAGCGGGAGGGATGAACACCGGGGAGCTGTTTTTT.

The V and J genes are TRBV12-3 or TRBV12-4 and TRBJ1-3; D not resolved. The CDR3 loop spans 15 amino acids. V gave up 6 bases and J gave up 0 bases, with 12 bases separating them. This CDR3 is CASRPDGISGNTIYF. In DNA, the CDR3 is TGTGCCAGCAGGCCAGACGGTATCTCTGGAAACACCATATATTTT.

This clonotype was seen a few times. The chain is built from TRBV28 and TRBJ2-5, with 14 bases lining up with TRBD2. The CDR3 is 18 amino acids. Germline CDR1 MDHEN, CDR2 SYDVKM. Trimming removed 4 bases from V and 1 base from J; junction bases left unmatched: 8. This CDR3 is CASSSRRLAGGPQETQYF. CDR3 nucleotide sequence: TGTGCCAGCAGTTCCCGACGACTAGCGGGAGGGCCCCAAGAGACCCAGTACTTC.

V usage is TRBV5-1 and J usage is TRBJ2-3, with 8 bases lining up with TRBD2. The CDR3 contains 17 residues. Germline trimming cut 0 bases from V and 0 bases from J; bases unmatched to any gene: 6. The germline V gene has CDR1 SGHRS and CDR2 YFSETQ. The CDR3 DNA reads TGCGCCAGCAGCTTGGTTGTAGCGGGATTTAGCACAGATACGCAGTATTTT. Translating gives CASSLVVAGFSTDTQYF.

J is TRBJ2-7 and V is TRBV20-1, with 9 positions matching TRBD2. Trimming removed 6 bases from V and 4 bases from J; junction bases left unmatched: 10. This CDR3 region has 14 residues. In germline, CDR1 is DFQATT, CDR2 SNEGSKA (reference sequence). CDR3 region: CSARGGGATYEQYF. The CDR3 DNA follows: TGCAGTGCCAGGGGCGGGGGGGCAACTTACGAGCAGTACTTC.